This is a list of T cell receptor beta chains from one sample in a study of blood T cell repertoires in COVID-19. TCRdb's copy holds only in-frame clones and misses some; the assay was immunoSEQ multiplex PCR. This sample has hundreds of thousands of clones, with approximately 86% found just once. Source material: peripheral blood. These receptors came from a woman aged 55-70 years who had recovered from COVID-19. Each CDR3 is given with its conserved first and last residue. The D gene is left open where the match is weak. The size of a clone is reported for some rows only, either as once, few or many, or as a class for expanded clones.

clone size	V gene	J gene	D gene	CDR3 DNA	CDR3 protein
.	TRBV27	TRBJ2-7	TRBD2	TGTGCCAGCAGTTCCAGAGCTAGCGGGGTCTCCGGGGCATACGAGCAGTACTTC	CASSSRASGVSGAYEQYF
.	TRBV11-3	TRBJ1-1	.	TGTGCCAGCAGCTACGACCTGAGGACTGAAGCTTTCTTT	CASSYDLRTEAFF
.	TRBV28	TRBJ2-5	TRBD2	TGTGCCAGCGGGGCTAGCGGGGGGACTCCTCGGGAGACCCAGTACTTC	CASGASGGTPRETQYF
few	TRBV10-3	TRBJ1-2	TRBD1	TGTGCCATCAGCGGTGGGGACAGCCTGAACTATGGCTACACCTTC	CAISGGDSLNYGYTF
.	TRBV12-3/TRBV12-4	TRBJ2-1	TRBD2	TGTGCCAGCAGTCCTCAACTAGCGGGGCAGTTCTTC	CASSPQLAGQFF
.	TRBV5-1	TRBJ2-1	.	TGCGCCAGCAGCTTAGTTGCTACACGAGGATCTGAGCAGTTCTTC	CASSLVATRGSEQFF
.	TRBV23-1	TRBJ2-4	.	TGCGCCAGCAGGCGGACAAGACTAGCCAAAAACATTCAGTACTTC	CASRRTRLAKNIQYF
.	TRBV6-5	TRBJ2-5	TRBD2	TGTGCCAGCAGTTACTCGGCTAGCGGGGGGGCCGTGACCCAGTACTTC	CASSYSASGGAVTQYF
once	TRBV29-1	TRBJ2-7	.	TGCAGCGTTGGAAGGGGTGTCCCCTACGAGCAGTACTTC	CSVGRGVPYEQYF
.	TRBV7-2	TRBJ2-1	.	TGTGCCAGCAGCTTATTCCAGGGTCGCTACAATGAGCAGTTCTTC	CASSLFQGRYNEQFF
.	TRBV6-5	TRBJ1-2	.	TGTGCCAGCAGTCGGGACACCTACTATGGCTACACCTTC	CASSRDTYYGYTF